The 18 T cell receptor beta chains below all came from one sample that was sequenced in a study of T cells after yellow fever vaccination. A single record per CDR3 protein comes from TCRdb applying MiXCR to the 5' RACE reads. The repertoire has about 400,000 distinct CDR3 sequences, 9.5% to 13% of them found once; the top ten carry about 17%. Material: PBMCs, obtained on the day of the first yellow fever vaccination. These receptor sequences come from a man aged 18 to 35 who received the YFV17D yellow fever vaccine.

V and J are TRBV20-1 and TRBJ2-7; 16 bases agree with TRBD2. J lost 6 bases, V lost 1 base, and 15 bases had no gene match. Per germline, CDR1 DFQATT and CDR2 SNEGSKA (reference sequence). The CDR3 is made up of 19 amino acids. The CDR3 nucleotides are TGCAGTGCTAGAGCACTTGGGACTAGCGGGGGGGCAGTCTTGTTCGAGCAGTACTTC. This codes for CSARALGTSGGAVLFEQYF.

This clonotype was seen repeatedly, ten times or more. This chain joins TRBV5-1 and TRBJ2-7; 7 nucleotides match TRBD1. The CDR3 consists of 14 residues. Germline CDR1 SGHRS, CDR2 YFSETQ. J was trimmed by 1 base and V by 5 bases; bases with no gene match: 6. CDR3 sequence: CASRPRGRSYEQYF. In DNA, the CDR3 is TGCGCCAGCAGACCGAGGGGGCGATCCTACGAGCAGTACTTC.

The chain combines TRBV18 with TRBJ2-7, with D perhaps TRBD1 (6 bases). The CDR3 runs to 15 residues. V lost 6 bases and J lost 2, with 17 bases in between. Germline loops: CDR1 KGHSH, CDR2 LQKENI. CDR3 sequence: CASSSPGTLTYEQYF. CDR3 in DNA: TGTGCCAGCTCCTCACCCGGGACACTGACCTACGAGCAGTACTTC.

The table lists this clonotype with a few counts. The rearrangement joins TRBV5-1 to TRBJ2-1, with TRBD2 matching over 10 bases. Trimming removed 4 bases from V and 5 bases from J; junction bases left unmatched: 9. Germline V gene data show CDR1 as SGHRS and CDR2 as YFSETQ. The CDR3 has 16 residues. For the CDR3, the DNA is TGCGCCAGCAGCCCCTTAACTAGCGGGGAGAACAATGAGCAGTTCTTC. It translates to CASSPLTSGENNEQFF.

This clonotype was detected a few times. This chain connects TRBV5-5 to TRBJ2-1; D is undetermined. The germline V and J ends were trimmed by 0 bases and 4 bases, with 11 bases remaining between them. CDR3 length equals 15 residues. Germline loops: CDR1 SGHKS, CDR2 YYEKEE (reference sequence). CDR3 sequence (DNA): TGTGCCAGCAGCTTGGGCACGTTGGGTTACAATGAGCAGTTCTTC. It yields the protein CASSLGTLGYNEQFF.

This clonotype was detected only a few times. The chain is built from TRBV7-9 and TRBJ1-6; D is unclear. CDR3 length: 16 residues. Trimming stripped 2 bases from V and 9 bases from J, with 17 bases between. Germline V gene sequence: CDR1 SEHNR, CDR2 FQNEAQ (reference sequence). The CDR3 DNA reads TGTGCCAGCAGCTTATTTCTTACGCAGTACGGTTCACCCCTCCACTTT. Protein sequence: CASSLFLTQYGSPLHF.

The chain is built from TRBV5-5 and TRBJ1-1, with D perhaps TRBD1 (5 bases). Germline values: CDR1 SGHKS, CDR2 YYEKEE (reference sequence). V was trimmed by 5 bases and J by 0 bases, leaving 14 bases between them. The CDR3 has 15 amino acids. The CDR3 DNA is TGTGCCAGCAGAGACAGAGCTTACATGAACACTGAAGCTTTCTTT. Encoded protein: CASRDRAYMNTEAFF.

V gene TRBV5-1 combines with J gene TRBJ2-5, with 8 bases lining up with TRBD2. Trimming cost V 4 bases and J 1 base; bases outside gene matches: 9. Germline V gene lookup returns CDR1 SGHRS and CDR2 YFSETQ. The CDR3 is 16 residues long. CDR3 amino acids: CASSPPAAGGQETQYF. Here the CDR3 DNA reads TGCGCCAGCAGCCCCCCGGCCGCGGGGGGCCAAGAGACCCAGTACTTC.

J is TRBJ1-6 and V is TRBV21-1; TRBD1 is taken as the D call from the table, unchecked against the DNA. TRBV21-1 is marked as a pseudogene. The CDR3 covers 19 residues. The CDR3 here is CASRQREGQGGSYNSPLHF. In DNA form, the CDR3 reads TGTGCCAGCAGACAAAGAGAGGGACAGGGAGGCTCCTATAATTCACCCCTCCACTTT.

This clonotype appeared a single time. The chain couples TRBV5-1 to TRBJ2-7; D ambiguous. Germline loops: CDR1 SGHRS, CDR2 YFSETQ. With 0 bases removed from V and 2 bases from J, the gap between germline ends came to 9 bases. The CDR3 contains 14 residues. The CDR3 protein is CASSLGPATYEQYV. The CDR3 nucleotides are TGCGCCAGCAGCTTGGGGCCGGCCACCTACGAGCAGTACGTC.

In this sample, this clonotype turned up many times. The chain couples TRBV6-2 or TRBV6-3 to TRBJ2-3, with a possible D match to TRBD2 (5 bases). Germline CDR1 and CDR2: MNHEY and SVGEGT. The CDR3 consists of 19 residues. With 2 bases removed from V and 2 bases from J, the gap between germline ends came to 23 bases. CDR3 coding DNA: TGTGCCAGCAGTTACCCGAAGGGCCGGGGAGCGCGATACACAGATACGCAGTATTTT. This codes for CASSYPKGRGARYTDTQYF.

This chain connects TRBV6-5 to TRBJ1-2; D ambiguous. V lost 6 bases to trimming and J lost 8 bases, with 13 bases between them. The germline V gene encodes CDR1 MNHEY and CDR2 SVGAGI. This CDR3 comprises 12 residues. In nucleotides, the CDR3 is TGTGCCAGCAGCCCCGGAGCCCGGGGCTACACCTTC. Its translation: CASSPGARGYTF.

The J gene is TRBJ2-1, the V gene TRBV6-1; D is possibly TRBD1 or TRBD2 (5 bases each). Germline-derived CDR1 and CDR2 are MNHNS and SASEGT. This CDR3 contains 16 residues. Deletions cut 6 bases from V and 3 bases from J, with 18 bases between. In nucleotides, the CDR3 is TGTGCCAGCAGCCTTTCTAAAGGGACCTTCTACAATGAGCAGTTCTTC. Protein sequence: CASSLSKGTFYNEQFF.

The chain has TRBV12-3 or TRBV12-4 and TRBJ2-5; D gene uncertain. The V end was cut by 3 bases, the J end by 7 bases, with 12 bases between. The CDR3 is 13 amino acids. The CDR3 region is CASSLDLRGTQYF. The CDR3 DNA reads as TGTGCCAGCAGTTTGGACCTAAGAGGGACCCAGTACTTC.

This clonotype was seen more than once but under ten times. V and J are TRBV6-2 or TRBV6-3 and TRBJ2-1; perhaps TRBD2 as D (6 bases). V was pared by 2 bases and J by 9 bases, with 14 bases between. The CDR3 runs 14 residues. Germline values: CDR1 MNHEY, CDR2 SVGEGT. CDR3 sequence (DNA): TGTGCCAGCAGTTACCTGGAGGGAAGGAGTGAGCAGTTCTTC. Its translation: CASSYLEGRSEQFF.

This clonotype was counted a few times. CDR3 coding DNA: TGTGCCAGCAGCTTAGAAAGCCAAGCTGAAGCTTTCTTT. The encoded protein is CASSLESQAEAFF. This rearrangement joins TRBV7-9 to TRBJ1-1; no clear D gene. This CDR3 has 13 residues. Trimming removed 1 base at V and 6 bases at J, with 9 bases between. In germline, CDR1 is SEHNR, CDR2 FQNEAQ (reference sequence).

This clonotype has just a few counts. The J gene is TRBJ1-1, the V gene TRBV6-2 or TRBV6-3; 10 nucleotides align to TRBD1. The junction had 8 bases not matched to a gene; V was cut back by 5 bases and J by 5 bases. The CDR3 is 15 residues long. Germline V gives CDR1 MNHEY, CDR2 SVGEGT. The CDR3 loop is CASSGDRGWRTEAFF. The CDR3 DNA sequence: TGTGCCAGCAGTGGGGACAGGGGTTGGAGGACTGAAGCTTTCTTT.

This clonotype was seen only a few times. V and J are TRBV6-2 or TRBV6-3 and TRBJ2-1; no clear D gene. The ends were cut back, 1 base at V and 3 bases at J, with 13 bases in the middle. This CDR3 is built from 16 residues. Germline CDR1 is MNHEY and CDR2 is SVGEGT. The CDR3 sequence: CASSYFPPRIYNEQFF. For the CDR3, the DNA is TGTGCCAGCAGTTACTTCCCCCCCCGGATCTACAATGAGCAGTTCTTC.